A single sample gave rise to the 24 T cell receptor beta chains below, sequenced in a study of blood T cell repertoires in COVID-19. Clones were sequenced by immunoSEQ multiplex PCR, and TCRdb holds only the in-frame ones, with some missing. The sample lists around 60,000 clones, about 80% occurring once. Sequencing was done on a sample of peripheral blood. The origin of the receptors is a woman aged 80 or over with acute or convalescent COVID-19.

The chain employs TRBV30 and TRBJ2-3; 10 bases agree with TRBD2. The CDR3 has 13 amino acids. Germline CDR1 reads GTSNPN; CDR2 reads SVGIG (reference sequence). V lost 6 bases, J lost 6 bases, and 6 bases stayed unmatched. CDR3 bases: TGTGCCTGCCAGCGGGGGGGCCCCGATACGCAGTATTTT. This sequence encodes CACQRGGPDTQYF.

V usage is TRBV5-1 and J usage is TRBJ2-3; TRBD2 agrees at 9 bases. Germline values: CDR1 SGHRS, CDR2 YFSETQ. V lost 2 bases and J lost 8; bases outside the gene matches: 9. The CDR3 consists of 15 residues. This CDR3 reads CASSLFSGSGGTQYF. The CDR3 nucleotides are TGCGCCAGCAGCTTATTTAGCGGGAGCGGAGGTACGCAGTATTTT.

The rearrangement joins TRBV10-3 to TRBJ1-1, with D unresolved. Germline-derived CDR1 and CDR2 are ENHRY and SYGVKD. The CDR3 loop spans 15 amino acids. The ends were cut back, 7 bases at V and 1 base at J, with 16 bases in the middle. The CDR3 loop reads CAITQGGWGNTEAFF. DNA for the CDR3: TGTGCCATCACCCAAGGAGGGTGGGGGAACACTGAAGCTTTCTTT.

A few counts support this clone. The V call is TRBV27, the J call TRBJ2-2, with 11 nucleotides matching TRBD1. The V segment lost 4 bases and the J segment 5 bases; nucleotides outside the gene matches: 3. Germline CDR1 reads MNHEY; CDR2 reads SMNVEV (reference sequence). The CDR3 has 15 amino acids. The CDR3 region has the DNA TGTGCCAGCAGTTGGGACAGGGGGTGGACCGGGGAGCTGTTTTTT. This gives the protein CASSWDRGWTGELFF.

This chain connects TRBV2 to TRBJ1-3; no clear D. CDR1 is SNHLY and CDR2 is FYNNEI in the germline V gene. Trimming removed 5 bases from V and 1 base from J, with 9 bases in between. The CDR3 totals 14 residues. The DNA of the CDR3 is TGTGCCAGCAGTCCGGGAGATTCTGGAAACACCATATATTTT. Protein: CASSPGDSGNTIYF. The full variable domain, completed using reference TRBV2 and TRBJ1-3, is EPEVTQTPSHQVTQMGQEVILRCVPISNHLYFYWYRQILGQKVEFLVSFYNNEISEKSEIFDDQFSVERPDGSNFTLKIRSTKLEDSAMYFCASSPGDSGNTIYFGEGSWLTVV.

The rearrangement uses TRBV11-3 and TRBJ2-2; 8 positions agree with TRBD2. The junction had 2 bases not matched to a gene; V was cut back by 5 bases and J by 6 bases. This CDR3 contains 13 residues. The germline V gene has CDR1 SGHNT and CDR2 YENEEA. CDR3 residues: CASSPGGAGELFF. CDR3 DNA sequence: TGTGCCAGCAGCCCCGGGGGGGCCGGGGAGCTGTTTTTT.

This clone is a singleton in its sample. This sequence joins TRBV6-6 and TRBJ1-4, with 7 bases identical to TRBD1. V gave up 0 bases and J gave up 5 bases; unmatched junction bases: 3. CDR3 length equals 15 residues. Germline V gene lookup returns CDR1 MNHNY and CDR2 SVGAGI (reference sequence). The CDR3 DNA reads as TGTGCCAGCAGTTACTCTAGGACAGGCAATGAAAAACTGTTTTTT. Protein sequence: CASSYSRTGNEKLFF.

DNA of the CDR3: TGTGCCAGCAGCGTCCTCTCTCAGGGGGGCGCCGCGAACACCGGGGAGCTGTTTTTT. This sequence encodes CASSVLSQGGAANTGELFF. This rearrangement joins TRBV9 to TRBJ2-2; TRBD1 might be the D (7 bases). Trimming stripped 2 bases from V and 0 bases from J, with 20 bases between. Germline V gene data show CDR1 as SGDLS and CDR2 as YYNGEE. This CDR3 has 19 amino acids.

This chain joins TRBV6-5 and TRBJ1-2; 9 bases line up with TRBD1. Per germline, CDR1 MNHEY and CDR2 SVGAGI. V lost 3 bases to trimming and J lost 8 bases; unmatched junction nucleotides: 10. The CDR3 covers 15 residues. CDR3 in amino acids: CASSYTGTGSRGYTF. CDR3 DNA: TGTGCCAGCAGTTATACCGGGACAGGGTCAAGAGGCTACACCTTC.

The chain uses TRBV14 and TRBJ1-2; D gene unclear. Germline assignment: CDR1 SGHDN and CDR2 FVKESK. CDR3 length equals 14 residues. V lost 3 bases to trimming and J lost 0 bases, with 8 bases between them. CDR3 bases: TGTGCCAGCAGCCATTCAGAAACTAACTATGGCTACACCTTC. It is translated as CASSHSETNYGYTF.

This clone was seen just once. The rearrangement links TRBV29-1 to TRBJ1-5, with 9 bases aligning to TRBD1. The germline V gene encodes CDR1 SQVTM and CDR2 ANQGSEA. The CDR3 covers 13 residues. V was pared by 5 bases and J by 6 bases, with 5 bases of the junction left unmatched. The CDR3 region is CSVKQGAGQPQHF. The CDR3 region has the DNA TGCAGCGTTAAACAGGGGGCGGGTCAGCCCCAGCATTTT.

This chain links TRBV6-4 with TRBJ1-6; 7 nucleotides agree with TRBD1. The CDR3 consists of 14 residues. CDR1 is MRHNA and CDR2 is SNTAGT in the germline V gene. V lost 6 bases, J lost 6 bases, and 5 bases stayed unmatched. CDR3 nucleotide sequence: TGTGCCAGCAGGCCGGGACAGCCTAATTCACCCCTCCACTTT. Its translation is CASRPGQPNSPLHF.

The V gene is TRBV9, the J gene TRBJ2-1; possible D gene TRBD2, 6 bases. Germline V CDR1 and CDR2: SGDLS, YYNGEE. Trimming shortened V by 3 bases and J by 4 bases, and 32 bases separated the two germline ends. The CDR3 runs 21 residues. The DNA for the CDR3 is TGTGCCAGCAGCGGGGAGCCCACAGGCAGACGAAAGGTAGCGGCATACAATGAGCAGTTCTTC. This sequence encodes CASSGEPTGRRKVAAYNEQFF.

This clone was seen once. V usage is TRBV7-2 and J usage is TRBJ2-3; 9 bases match TRBD1. Germline V gives CDR1 SGHTA, CDR2 FQGNSA. The CDR3 spans 17 residues. Unmatched junction bases numbered 9, after V lost 5 bases and J lost 0 bases. The CDR3 loop is CASSPGRTGASTDTQYF. In DNA, the CDR3 is TGTGCCAGCAGCCCCGGCCGGACAGGGGCTAGCACAGATACGCAGTATTTT.

V and J are TRBV7-3 and TRBJ2-5; 7 nucleotides line up with TRBD1. The J segment lost 3 bases and the V segment lost 4 bases, leaving 5 bases of the junction unmatched. The germline V gene encodes CDR1 SGHTA and CDR2 FQGTGA. The CDR3 extends over 14 amino acids. For the CDR3, the DNA is TGTGCCAGCAGCTCACAGGGGTTGGAAGAGACCCAGTACTTC. The encoded protein is CASSSQGLEETQYF.

The table lists this clone with a count of one. This chain connects TRBV27 to TRBJ2-2; D is unresolved. Germline CDR1 is MNHEY and CDR2 is SMNVEV (reference sequence). V dropped 7 bases and J dropped 0 bases, with 12 bases sitting between them. The CDR3 is made up of 15 amino acids. CDR3 in DNA: TGTGCCAGCAAAATCGACTTCTCGAACACCGGGGAGCTGTTTTTT. Encoded protein: CASKIDFSNTGELFF.

J is TRBJ2-1 and V is TRBV27, with 11 bases that match TRBD2. This CDR3 spans 15 amino acids. In germline, CDR1 is MNHEY, CDR2 SMNVEV (reference sequence). Losses at the gene ends were 5 bases for V and 5 bases for J; bases not matched to a gene: 5. The CDR3 sequence is CASSPGTSGHNEQFF. CDR3 DNA: TGTGCCAGCAGTCCGGGGACTAGCGGTCACAATGAGCAGTTCTTC.

The rearrangement joins TRBV10-1 to TRBJ2-2, with 11 bases identical to TRBD2. Per the germline V gene, CDR1 is WNHNN and CDR2 is SYGVQD (reference sequence). V dropped 4 bases and J dropped 2; count of bases not matched to a gene: 3. CDR3 length equals 16 residues. The CDR3 region has the DNA TGCGCCAGCAGTGGGGGACTAGCGGAAAACACCGGGGAGCTGTTTTTT. This sequence encodes CASSGGLAENTGELFF.

This chain links TRBV28 with TRBJ1-2, with no clear D. This CDR3 region has 12 residues. CDR1 and CDR2 (germline): MDHEN, SYDVKM. Between the trimmed V and J ends, which lost 5 bases and 8 bases, there was a span of 12 bases. CDR3: CASSTLTGGYTF. DNA of the CDR3: TGTGCCAGCAGTACGCTTACGGGGGGCTACACCTTC.

This sequence joins TRBV7-2 and TRBJ2-4, with D possibly TRBD1 on 5 matching bases. This CDR3 contains 13 residues. Trimming removed 1 base from V and 4 bases from J, with 5 bases in between. Germline V gene sequence: CDR1 SGHTA, CDR2 FQGNSA. The CDR3 bases are TGTGCCAGCAGCTTAGGACAGAAAAACATTCAGTACTTC. Encoded protein: CASSLGQKNIQYF.

The rearrangement joins TRBV27 to TRBJ2-1; the match to TRBD2 covers 14 bases. With 2 bases clipped from V and 4 bases from J, the junction kept 10 bases outside the gene matches. Germline lookup yields CDR1 MNHEY and CDR2 SMNVEV (reference sequence). This CDR3 has 19 residues. The CDR3 sequence is CASSLRVTSGRVGYNEQFF. CDR3 nucleotides: TGTGCCAGCAGTTTAAGGGTGACTAGCGGGAGGGTTGGTTACAATGAGCAGTTCTTC.

This clone showed up just a few times. This CDR3 reads CASSLSGTGRVFGYTF. The CDR3 nucleotides are TGTGCCAGCAGTTTATCTGGGACAGGGAGGGTATTTGGCTACACCTTC. V usage is TRBV27 and J usage is TRBJ1-2, with 9 bases aligning to TRBD1. Looked up from germline, CDR1 is MNHEY and CDR2 is SMNVEV (reference sequence). The CDR3 totals 16 residues. Trimming took 0 bases from V and 7 from J; bases not matched to a gene: 9.

This sequence joins TRBV14 and TRBJ1-1; D remains ambiguous. Germline CDR1 SGHDN, CDR2 FVKESK. V lost 2 bases and J lost 0, with 4 bases in between. The CDR3 spans 13 residues. Written as DNA, the CDR3 is TGTGCCAGCAGCCAACAGTTGAACACTGAAGCTTTCTTT. This gives the protein CASSQQLNTEAFF.

The rearrangement uses TRBV20-1 and TRBJ2-7; 7 nucleotides align to TRBD1. CDR3 length: 12 amino acids. V lost 3 bases to trimming and J lost 5 bases; unmatched junction nucleotides: 4. CDR1 is DFQATT and CDR2 is SNEGSKA in the germline V gene (reference sequence). The DNA for the CDR3 is TGCAGTGCTAGTGACAGGGTACACGAGCAGTACTTC. Translating it yields CSASDRVHEQYF.